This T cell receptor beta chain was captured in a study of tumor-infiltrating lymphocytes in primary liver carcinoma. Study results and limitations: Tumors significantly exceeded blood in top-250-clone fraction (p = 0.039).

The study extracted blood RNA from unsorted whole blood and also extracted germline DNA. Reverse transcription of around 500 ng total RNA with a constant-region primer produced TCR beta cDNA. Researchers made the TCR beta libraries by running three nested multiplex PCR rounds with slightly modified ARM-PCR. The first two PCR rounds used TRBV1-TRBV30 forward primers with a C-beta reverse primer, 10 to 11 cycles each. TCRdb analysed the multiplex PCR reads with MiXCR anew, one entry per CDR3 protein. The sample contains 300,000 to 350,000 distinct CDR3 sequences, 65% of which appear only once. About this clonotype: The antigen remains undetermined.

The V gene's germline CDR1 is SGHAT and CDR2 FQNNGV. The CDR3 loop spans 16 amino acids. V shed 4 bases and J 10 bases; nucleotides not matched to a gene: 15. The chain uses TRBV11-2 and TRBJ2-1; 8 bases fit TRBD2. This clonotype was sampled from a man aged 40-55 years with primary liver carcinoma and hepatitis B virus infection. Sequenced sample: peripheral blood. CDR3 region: CASSSTPGLAGKEQFF. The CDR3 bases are TGTGCCAGCAGCTCCACCCCCGGACTAGCAGGAAAGGAGCAGTTCTTC.